Listed below are T cell receptor beta chains from one sample, sequenced in a study of cytomegalovirus exposure and HLA in healthy donors. Method: immunoSEQ multiplex PCR; TCRdb's copy keeps in-frame clones and lacks some. This table has 200,000 to 300,000 clones, around 87% appearing once. The sequencing input was PBMCs. These receptor sequences come from a woman younger than 45 in good health and CMV-seropositive. The CDR3 runs from the conserved cysteine through the conserved F or W. Fields, in order: clone size, J gene, V gene, D gene, CDR3 protein, CDR3 DNA. D genes are given only for firm matches. Size values are once, few and many counts, or a class for expanded clones, and some rows have none.

size: few
J: TRBJ1-5
V: TRBV19
D: TRBD1
CDR3: CASSIDFSGGGQPQHF
DNA: TGTGCCAGTAGTATAGATTTTTCAGGGGGCGGGCAGCCCCAGCATTTT

size: -
J: TRBJ2-1
V: TRBV10-3
D: -
CDR3: CAISESGQLSYNEQFF
DNA: TGTGCCATCAGTGAGTCGGGGCAGCTCTCCTACAATGAGCAGTTCTTC

size: -
J: TRBJ1-2
V: TRBV29-1
D: -
CDR3: CSVVDSPTSTRDYGYTF
DNA: TGCAGCGTTGTGGACAGCCCTACCTCGACCAGGGACTATGGCTACACCTTC

size: -
J: TRBJ2-7
V: TRBV6-1
D: -
CDR3: CASRRGSYEQYF
DNA: TGTGCCAGCCGCAGGGGCTCCTACGAGCAGTACTTC

size: -
J: TRBJ1-3
V: TRBV18
D: -
CDR3: CASSLGGPSGNTIYF
DNA: TGTGCCAGCTCACTCGGCGGCCCCTCTGGAAACACCATATATTTT

size: -
J: TRBJ1-5
V: TRBV5-8
D: -
CDR3: CASSFGQPNQPQHF
DNA: TGTGCCAGCAGCTTCGGACAGCCGAATCAGCCCCAGCATTTT

size: -
J: TRBJ2-5
V: TRBV5-1
D: -
CDR3: CASSLATGPETQYF
DNA: TGCGCCAGCAGCTTGGCAACAGGGCCAGAGACCCAGTACTTC

size: -
J: TRBJ1-5
V: TRBV19
D: -
CDR3: CASSMRGDQPQHF
DNA: TGTGCCAGTAGTATGCGGGGTGACCAGCCCCAGCATTTT

size: -
J: TRBJ2-3
V: TRBV6-4
D: TRBD2
CDR3: CASSSGATDTQYF
DNA: TGTGCCAGCAGTAGCGGGGCCACAGATACGCAGTATTTT

size: -
J: TRBJ2-1
V: TRBV9
D: -
CDR3: CASSASGPRSYNEQFF
DNA: TGTGCCAGCAGCGCCAGCGGTCCCAGGTCCTACAATGAGCAGTTCTTC

size: -
J: TRBJ2-7
V: TRBV30
D: -
CDR3: CAWSQIYEQYF
DNA: TGTGCCTGGAGTCAGATCTACGAGCAGTACTTC

size: few
J: TRBJ1-2
V: TRBV4-1
D: -
CDR3: CASSPAGEYGYTF
DNA: TGCGCCAGCAGCCCAGCAGGGGAGTATGGCTACACCTTC

size: -
J: TRBJ1-2
V: TRBV7-9
D: TRBD1
CDR3: CASSPNGQGSYGYTF
DNA: TGTGCCAGCAGCCCCAACGGACAGGGCTCGTATGGCTACACCTTC

size: -
J: TRBJ1-1
V: TRBV7-9
D: TRBD1
CDR3: CASSLAVGDRTTFF
DNA: TGTGCCAGCAGCTTAGCGGTTGGGGACAGGACGACTTTCTTT

size: -
J: TRBJ2-1
V: TRBV5-1
D: TRBD1
CDR3: CASTQQPGQGYNEQFF
DNA: TGCGCCAGCACCCAACAGCCGGGACAGGGATACAATGAGCAGTTCTTC

size: -
J: TRBJ2-7
V: TRBV30
D: -
CDR3: CAWNYGQSTYEQYF
DNA: TGTGCCTGGAACTACGGACAGAGTACCTACGAGCAGTACTTC

size: -
J: TRBJ1-4
V: TRBV5-1
D: TRBD1
CDR3: CASSTGTGGEKLFF
DNA: TGCGCCAGCAGCACCGGGACAGGGGGCGAAAAACTGTTTTTT

size: -
J: TRBJ2-1
V: TRBV9
D: -
CDR3: CASSVAGLLGEQFF
DNA: TGTGCCAGCAGCGTAGCGGGCCTACTAGGTGAGCAGTTCTTC

size: -
J: TRBJ2-7
V: TRBV19
D: TRBD2
CDR3: CASRAAGGSYEQYF
DNA: TGTGCCAGTAGGGCGGCGGGGGGCTCCTACGAGCAGTACTTC

size: -
J: TRBJ2-5
V: TRBV30
D: -
CDR3: CAWSTGYQETQYF
DNA: TGTGCCTGGAGTACGGGGTATCAAGAGACCCAGTACTTC

size: -
J: TRBJ2-2
V: TRBV27
D: TRBD1
CDR3: CASTEISEGAGSTGELFF
DNA: TGTGCCAGCACCGAAATCTCAGAGGGGGCAGGGTCTACCGGGGAGCTGTTTTTT

size: -
J: TRBJ1-1
V: TRBV2
D: -
CDR3: CASRADTNTEAFF
DNA: TGTGCCAGCAGGGCAGATACGAACACTGAAGCTTTCTTT

size: once
J: TRBJ1-3
V: TRBV13
D: -
CDR3: CASSFMSNTIYF
DNA: TGTGCCAGCAGCTTTATGTCGAACACCATATATTTT

size: -
J: TRBJ2-7
V: TRBV19
D: TRBD2
CDR3: CASSLLAGVGEQYF
DNA: TGTGCCAGTAGTCTTCTAGCGGGAGTGGGCGAGCAGTACTTC

size: once
J: TRBJ1-4
V: TRBV2
D: -
CDR3: CATKSWGVTAKNEKLFF
DNA: TGTGCCACAAAATCGTGGGGGGTGACAGCGAAAAATGAAAAACTGTTTTTT

size: -
J: TRBJ2-2
V: TRBV19
D: -
CDR3: CASSTGQKPNTGELFF
DNA: TGCGCCAGTAGTACAGGGCAGAAGCCTAACACCGGGGAGCTGTTTTTT

size: -
J: TRBJ2-7
V: TRBV5-6
D: TRBD1
CDR3: CASSWDRSYEQYF
DNA: TGTGCCAGCAGCTGGGACAGATCCTACGAGCAGTACTTC

size: -
J: TRBJ2-2
V: TRBV11-1
D: TRBD2
CDR3: CASSKSGRASGELFF
DNA: TGTGCCAGCAGCAAGAGCGGGAGGGCTTCCGGGGAGCTGTTTTTT

size: once
J: TRBJ2-7
V: TRBV5-4
D: TRBD2
CDR3: CASSLEAGAYEQYF
DNA: TGTGCCAGCAGCTTGGAAGCGGGAGCCTACGAGCAGTACTTC

size: -
J: TRBJ1-1
V: TRBV7-9
D: -
CDR3: CASSSQGGSEAFF
DNA: TGTGCCAGCAGCTCGCAGGGAGGCTCTGAAGCTTTCTTT

size: -
J: TRBJ1-4
V: TRBV12-5
D: TRBD1
CDR3: CASGITGGAGNEKLFF
DNA: TGTGCTAGTGGAATCACAGGGGGCGCCGGGAATGAAAAACTGTTTTTT

size: -
J: TRBJ2-5
V: TRBV27
D: -
CDR3: CASSFEYQETQYF
DNA: TGTGCCAGCAGTTTTGAGTACCAAGAGACCCAGTACTTC

size: -
J: TRBJ1-1
V: TRBV5-6
D: -
CDR3: CASSLVGREAEAFF
DNA: TGTGCCAGCAGCTTGGTCGGCAGGGAGGCTGAAGCTTTCTTT

size: -
J: TRBJ1-4
V: TRBV5-1
D: -
CDR3: CASSLSPNEKLFF
DNA: TGCGCCAGCAGCTTGTCTCCTAATGAAAAACTGTTTTTT

size: -
J: TRBJ2-3
V: TRBV4-1
D: TRBD2
CDR3: CASSHDLLAGEKDTQYF
DNA: TGCGCCAGCAGCCACGATCTACTAGCGGGAGAAAAAGATACGCAGTATTTT

size: -
J: TRBJ1-4
V: TRBV30
D: -
CDR3: CAWSAATNEKLFF
DNA: TGTGCCTGGAGTGCCGCGACTAATGAAAAACTGTTTTTT

size: few
J: TRBJ1-2
V: TRBV6-6
D: -
CDR3: CASRGTGLGGYTF
DNA: TGTGCCAGCAGGGGTACAGGGTTGGGCGGCTACACCTTC

size: -
J: TRBJ2-1
V: TRBV5-4
D: TRBD2
CDR3: CASSLDIRTSSDEQFF
DNA: TGTGCCAGCAGCTTGGACATACGGACTAGTTCCGATGAGCAGTTCTTC

size: -
J: TRBJ2-5
V: TRBV2
D: -
CDR3: CASSEWGKGAQYF
DNA: TGTGCCAGCAGTGAATGGGGGAAGGGGGCCCAGTACTTC

size: -
J: TRBJ1-5
V: TRBV2
D: -
CDR3: CASNGGSRDNQPQHF
DNA: TGTGCCAGCAACGGGGGGAGTCGAGACAATCAGCCCCAGCATTTT

size: -
J: TRBJ2-1
V: TRBV27
D: TRBD2
CDR3: CASSLIAGVFNEQFF
DNA: TGTGCCAGCAGTTTAATAGCGGGAGTATTCAATGAGCAGTTCTTC

size: -
J: TRBJ2-5
V: TRBV27
D: -
CDR3: CASSHTKGDGPETQYF
DNA: TGTGCCAGCAGTCACACCAAGGGGGATGGGCCAGAGACCCAGTACTTC

size: -
J: TRBJ2-6
V: TRBV5-1
D: -
CDR3: CASSLWGAGANVLTF
DNA: TGCGCCAGCAGCTTATGGGGAGCTGGGGCCAACGTCCTGACTTTC

size: -
J: TRBJ2-2
V: TRBV4-1
D: -
CDR3: CASSQDTGHNTGELFF
DNA: TGCGCCAGCAGCCAAGATACGGGACACAACACCGGGGAGCTGTTTTTT

size: -
J: TRBJ2-3
V: TRBV30
D: TRBD2
CDR3: CAWSAASGDTQYF
DNA: TGTGCCTGGAGTGCGGCTAGCGGGGATACGCAGTATTTT

size: -
J: TRBJ2-5
V: TRBV28
D: -
CDR3: CASSFPTRDQYF
DNA: TGTGCCAGCAGTTTCCCTACTCGAGACCAGTACTTC

size: -
J: TRBJ2-7
V: TRBV27
D: TRBD2
CDR3: CASSSRLAGIYEQYF
DNA: TGTGCCAGCAGTTCCAGACTAGCGGGGATCTACGAGCAGTACTTC

size: -
J: TRBJ2-1
V: TRBV11-2
D: TRBD2
CDR3: CASSALAGWSNEQFF
DNA: TGTGCCAGCAGCGCGCTAGCGGGATGGTCCAATGAGCAGTTCTTC

size: few
J: TRBJ2-5
V: TRBV2
D: TRBD1
CDR3: CASSGQGAWETQYF
DNA: TGTGCCAGCAGTGGGCAGGGGGCGTGGGAGACCCAGTACTTC

size: -
J: TRBJ2-1
V: TRBV5-1
D: TRBD1
CDR3: CASSLGQGADEQFF
DNA: TGCGCCAGCAGCCTCGGACAGGGGGCTGATGAGCAGTTCTTC

size: -
J: TRBJ1-2
V: TRBV4-1
D: -
CDR3: CASSQGTTTNYGYTF
DNA: TGCGCCAGCAGCCAAGGGACAACGACTAACTATGGCTACACCTTC

size: few
J: TRBJ1-4
V: TRBV7-9
D: -
CDR3: CASSSGGFIEKLFF
DNA: TGTGCCAGCAGCTCAGGAGGGTTTATTGAAAAACTGTTTTTT

size: -
J: TRBJ2-3
V: TRBV25-1
D: -
CDR3: CASSDGVVDTQYF
DNA: TGTGCCAGCAGTGACGGGGTGGTCGATACGCAGTATTTT

size: -
J: TRBJ2-1
V: TRBV11-3
D: -
CDR3: CASRVAANEQFF
DNA: TGTGCCAGCCGAGTCGCTGCCAATGAGCAGTTCTTC

size: -
J: TRBJ1-1
V: TRBV19
D: TRBD1
CDR3: CASSKGQGDNTEAFF
DNA: TGTGCCAGTAGTAAAGGACAGGGGGACAACACTGAAGCTTTCTTT

size: -
J: TRBJ2-7
V: TRBV5-1
D: TRBD1
CDR3: CASSFRPGQEYYEQYF
DNA: TGCGCCAGCAGCTTTCGTCCGGGACAGGAATACTACGAGCAGTACTTC

size: -
J: TRBJ2-1
V: TRBV5-1
D: TRBD2
CDR3: CASSLVWRGVSWQFF
DNA: TGCGCCAGCAGCTTGGTATGGCGGGGGGTCTCTTGGCAGTTCTTC

size: -
J: TRBJ2-2
V: TRBV6-4
D: -
CDR3: CASSPRDLSNTGELFF
DNA: TGTGCCAGCAGTCCGAGGGATTTATCGAACACCGGGGAGCTGTTTTTT

size: -
J: TRBJ2-7
V: TRBV27
D: -
CDR3: CASSPRTAASGGKQYF
DNA: TGTGCCAGCAGCCCTCGCACGGCGGCCTCAGGGGGGAAGCAGTACTTC